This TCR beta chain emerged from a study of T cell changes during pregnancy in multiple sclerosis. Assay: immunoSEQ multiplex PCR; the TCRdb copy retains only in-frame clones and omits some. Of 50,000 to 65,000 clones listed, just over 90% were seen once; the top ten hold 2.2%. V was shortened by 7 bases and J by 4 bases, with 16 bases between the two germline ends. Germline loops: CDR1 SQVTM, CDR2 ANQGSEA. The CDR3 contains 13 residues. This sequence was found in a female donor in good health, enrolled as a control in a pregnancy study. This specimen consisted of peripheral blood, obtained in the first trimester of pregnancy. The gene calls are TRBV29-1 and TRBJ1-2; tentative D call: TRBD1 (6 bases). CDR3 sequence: CSALEGGIYGYTF. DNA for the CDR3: TGCAGCGCCCTAGAGGGGGGGATCTATGGCTACACCTTC.